One T cell receptor (beta chain) is described in this entry. CDR3 size: 14 residues. Germline values: CDR1 LGHDT, CDR2 YNNKEL (reference sequence). V shed 4 bases and J 4 bases; nucleotides not matched to a gene: 5. Per the study methods: Amplification of reference gene primers provided the estimated nucleated cell counts. Produced via immunoSEQ multiplex PCR; TCRdb's table is partial and in-frame only. That table gives V, J and clone size, and the DNA gave D and trimming. The profile shows about 90,000 clones, roughly 90% of them singletons. This record comes from a study of blood T cell repertoires in COVID-19.

This clonotype was sampled from a man aged 45-65 years with COVID-19, enrolled during active disease. Material for sequencing was peripheral blood. The chain is built from TRBV3-1 (or the pseudogene TRBV3-2) and TRBJ1-1, with 8 bases matching TRBD1. The CDR3: CASSPGQGRTEAFF. The CDR3 DNA reads as TGTGCCAGCAGCCCCGGACAGGGACGCACTGAAGCTTTCTTT.